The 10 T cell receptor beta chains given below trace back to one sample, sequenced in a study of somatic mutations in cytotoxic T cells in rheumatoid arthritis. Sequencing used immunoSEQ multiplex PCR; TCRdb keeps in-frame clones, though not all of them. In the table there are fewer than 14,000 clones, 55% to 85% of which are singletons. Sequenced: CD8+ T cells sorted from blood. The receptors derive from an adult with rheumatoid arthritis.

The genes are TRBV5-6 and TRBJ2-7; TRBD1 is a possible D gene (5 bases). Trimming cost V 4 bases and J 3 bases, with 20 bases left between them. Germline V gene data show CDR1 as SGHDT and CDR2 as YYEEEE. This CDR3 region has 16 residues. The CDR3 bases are TGTGCCAGCAGCACCCAACACTACAGGTACGGCTACGAGCAGTACTTC. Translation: CASSTQHYRYGYEQYF.

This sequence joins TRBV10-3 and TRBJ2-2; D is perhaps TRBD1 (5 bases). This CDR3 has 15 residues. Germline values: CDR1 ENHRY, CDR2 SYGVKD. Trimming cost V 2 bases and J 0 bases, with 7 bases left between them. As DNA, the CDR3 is TGTGCCATCAGTGAGGGGGCAGCGAACACCGGGGAGCTGTTTTTT. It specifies CAISEGAANTGELFF.

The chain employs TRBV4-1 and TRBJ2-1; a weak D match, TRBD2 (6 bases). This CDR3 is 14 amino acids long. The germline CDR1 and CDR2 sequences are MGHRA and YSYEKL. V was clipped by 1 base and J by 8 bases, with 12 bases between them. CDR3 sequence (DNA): TGCGCCAGCAGCCAAGCGACTAGGGCGTATGAGCAGTTCTTC. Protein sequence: CASSQATRAYEQFF.

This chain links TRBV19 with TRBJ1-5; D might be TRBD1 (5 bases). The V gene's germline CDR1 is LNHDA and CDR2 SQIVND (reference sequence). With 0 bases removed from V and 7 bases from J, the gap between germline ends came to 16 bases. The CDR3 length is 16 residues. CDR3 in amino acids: CASSIEEGQGFQPQHF. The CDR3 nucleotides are TGTGCCAGTAGTATAGAGGAGGGTCAGGGTTTCCAGCCCCAGCATTTT. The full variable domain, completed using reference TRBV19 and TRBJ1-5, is DGGITQSPKYLFRKEGQNVTLSCEQNLNHDAMYWYRQDPGQGLRLIYYSQIVNDFQKGDIAEGYSVSREKKESFPLTVTSAQKNPTAFYLCASSIEEGQGFQPQHFGDGTRLSIL.

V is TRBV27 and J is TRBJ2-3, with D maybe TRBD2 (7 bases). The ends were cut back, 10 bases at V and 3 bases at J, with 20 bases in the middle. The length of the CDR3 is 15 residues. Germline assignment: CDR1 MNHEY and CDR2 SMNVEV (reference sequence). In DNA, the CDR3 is TGTGCCACCCTTAATGGGGGGGGGCGAACAGATACGCAGTATTTT. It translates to CATLNGGGRTDTQYF.

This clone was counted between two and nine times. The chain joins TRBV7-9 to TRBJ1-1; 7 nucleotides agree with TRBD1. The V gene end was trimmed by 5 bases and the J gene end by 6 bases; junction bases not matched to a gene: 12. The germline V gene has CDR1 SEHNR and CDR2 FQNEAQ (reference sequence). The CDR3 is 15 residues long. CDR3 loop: CASSPDRTLGPEAFF. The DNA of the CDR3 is TGTGCCAGCAGCCCGGACAGGACGTTGGGACCTGAAGCTTTCTTT.

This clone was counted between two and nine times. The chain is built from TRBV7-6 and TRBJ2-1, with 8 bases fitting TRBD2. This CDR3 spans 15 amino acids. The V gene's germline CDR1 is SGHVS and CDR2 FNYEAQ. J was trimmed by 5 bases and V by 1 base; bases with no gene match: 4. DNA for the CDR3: TGTGCCAGCAGCTTAGTAGCGGGGACGCACAATGAGCAGTTCTTC. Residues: CASSLVAGTHNEQFF.

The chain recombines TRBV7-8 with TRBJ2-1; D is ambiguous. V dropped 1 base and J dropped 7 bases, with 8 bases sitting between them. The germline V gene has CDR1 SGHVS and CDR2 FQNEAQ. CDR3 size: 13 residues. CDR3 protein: CASSLVLLNEQFF. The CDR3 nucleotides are TGTGCCAGCAGCTTAGTACTATTGAATGAGCAGTTCTTC.

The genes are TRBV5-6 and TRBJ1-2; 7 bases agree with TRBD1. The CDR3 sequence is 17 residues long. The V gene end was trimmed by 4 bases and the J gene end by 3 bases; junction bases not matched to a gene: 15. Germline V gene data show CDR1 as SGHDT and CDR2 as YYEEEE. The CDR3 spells CASSPTVAGGADYGYTF. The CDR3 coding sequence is TGTGCCAGCAGCCCGACCGTCGCAGGGGGAGCGGACTATGGCTACACCTTC.

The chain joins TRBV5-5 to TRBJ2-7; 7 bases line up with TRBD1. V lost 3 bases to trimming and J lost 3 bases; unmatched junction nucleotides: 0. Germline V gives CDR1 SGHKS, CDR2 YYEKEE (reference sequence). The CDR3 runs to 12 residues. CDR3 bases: TGTGCCAGCAGCTGGGACAGCTACGAGCAGTACTTC. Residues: CASSWDSYEQYF.